The present T cell receptor (beta chain) was sequenced within a study of shared clonotypes between healthy human individuals. Per the original data handling: Filtering differed for immunoSEQ, which gave only junction sequences without quality scores. The data were produced by immunoSEQ multiplex PCR, yet TCRdb's version contains in-frame clones alone and is incomplete. The V and J calls and clone size come from that table; D and trimming were worked out from the DNA. The sample consists of about 650,000 clones, 95% to 96% of them appearing once. Naive CD8 cells lacked CD45RO and underwent positive selection for CCR7, leaving out terminally differentiated effector memory CD45RA+ cells. Turning to this clone: Its antigen is not known.

The germline V and J ends were trimmed by 0 bases and 4 bases, with 12 bases remaining between them. The CDR3 has 15 amino acids. Germline V gene sequence: CDR1 MGHRA, CDR2 YSYEKL. Findings of the study overall: Generally, estimated richness proved larger in naive subsets than it did in memory subsets. Among donors, the sharing of clonotypes was expected to be influenced by sequencing depth. Donors were few, which limited the genetic and exposure-history diversity represented.

This TCR derives from a woman aged 30 to 39 in good health. The source material was naive CD8+ T cells sorted from blood. V gene TRBV4-1 combines with J gene TRBJ2-5; no clear D. The CDR3: CASSQDRRAGETQYF. CDR3 in DNA: TGCGCCAGCAGCCAAGATAGGCGAGCCGGAGAGACCCAGTACTTC.